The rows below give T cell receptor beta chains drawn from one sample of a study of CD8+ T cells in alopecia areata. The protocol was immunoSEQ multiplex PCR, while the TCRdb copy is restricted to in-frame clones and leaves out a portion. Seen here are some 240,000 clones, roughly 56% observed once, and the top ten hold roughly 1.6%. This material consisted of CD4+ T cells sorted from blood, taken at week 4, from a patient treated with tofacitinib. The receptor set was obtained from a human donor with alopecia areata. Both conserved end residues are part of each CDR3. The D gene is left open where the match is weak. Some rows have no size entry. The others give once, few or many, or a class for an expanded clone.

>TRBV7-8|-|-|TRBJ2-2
TGTGCCAGCAGCTCGACTAGCACCGGGGAGCTGTTTTTT
CASSSTSTGELFF
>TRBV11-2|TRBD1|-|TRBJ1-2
TGTGCCAGCAGCGGATCGCAGGCAGGGGGAAACTTACTCTATGGCTACACCTTC
CASSGSQAGGNLLYGYTF
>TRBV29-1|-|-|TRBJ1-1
TGCAGCGTTCAAAATGTCATGAACACTGAAGCTTTCTTT
CSVQNVMNTEAFF
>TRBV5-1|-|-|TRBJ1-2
TGCGCCAGCAGCTTAGCCGACAACTATGGCTACACCTTC
CASSLADNYGYTF
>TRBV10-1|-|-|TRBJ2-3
TGCGCCAGCAGTGTTGGCACAGATACGCAGTATTTT
CASSVGTDTQYF
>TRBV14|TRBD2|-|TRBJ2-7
TGTGCCAGCAGCAAACATAGCGGGGGGGCCGTCGAGCAGTACTTC
CASSKHSGGAVEQYF
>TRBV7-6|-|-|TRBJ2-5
TGTGCCAGCAGCCCCCAAGGGGTAGCGAAGGAGACCCAGTACTTC
CASSPQGVAKETQYF
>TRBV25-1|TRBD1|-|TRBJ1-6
TGTGCCAGCAGTGGTCGGACAGGACTAAATTCACCCCTCCACTTT
CASSGRTGLNSPLHF
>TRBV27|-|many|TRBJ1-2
TGTGCCAGCAGTAGGGCCGGATATGGCTACACCTTC
CASSRAGYGYTF
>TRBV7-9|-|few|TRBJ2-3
TGTGCCAGCAGCTTAGGGGAAGATACGCAGTATTTT
CASSLGEDTQYF
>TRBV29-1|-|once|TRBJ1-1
TGCAGCGTTGTAGGCGGAATGAACACTGAAGCTTTCTTT
CSVVGGMNTEAFF
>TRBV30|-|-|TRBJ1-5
TGTGCCTGGAGTGTCTCTGGGGGCAATCAGCCCCAGCATTTT
CAWSVSGGNQPQHF
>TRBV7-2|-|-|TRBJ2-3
TGTGCCAGCCCCCCCCTGGGCGGGGCGAATACGCAGTATTTT
CASPPLGGANTQYF